This T cell receptor (beta chain) was found in a study of T cells after yellow fever vaccination. TCRdb reanalysed the 5' RACE reads using MiXCR and keeps one entry per CDR3 protein. The repertoire holds approximately 510,000 distinct CDR3 sequences, 21% seen once, with roughly a sixth in the top ten. Trimming took 2 bases from V and 1 from J, leaving 12 bases between them. Germline CDR1 is SGHAT and CDR2 is FQNNGV. This CDR3 is built from 17 residues. The sequence came from a young man who received the YFV17D yellow fever vaccine. This chain joins TRBV11-2 and TRBJ2-6, with D perhaps TRBD2 (5 bases). The material sequenced was PBMCs, taken approximately 22 days after the first yellow fever vaccination. This chain's CDR3 is CASSLRSGKSGANVLTF. As DNA, the CDR3 is TGTGCCAGCAGCTTACGATCGGGGAAATCTGGGGCCAACGTCCTGACTTTC.